This TCR beta chain originates from a study of memory CD4+ T cells and cytomegalovirus serostatus. Background on the study: Donors were healthy Belgian adults, about ten CMV seropositive and 24 seronegative.

Broader study findings: Of roughly 180 reported CMV TCRbeta sequences, 65 to 85 were found in memory CD4+ repertoires.

Single viable CD3+CD4+CD8-CD45RO+ cells were sorted as the memory CD4+ T cells. Serum IgG to CMV pp150, pp28, p38 and p52 defined serostatus. Study processing details: After removing out-of-frame reads, over 2 million distinct TCRbeta sequences remained. The repertoire was sequenced with immunoSEQ multiplex PCR; TCRdb's copy has only in-frame clones and lacks some. V and J calls and clone size are given by that table; D and trimming were obtained from the DNA. This table holds 40,000 to 50,000 clones, less than 85% found once. Note on this clone: The antigen is not known.

The CDR3 is 14 residues long. Trimming took off 3 bases at V and 4 bases at J, with 9 bases between the two ends. The germline V gene encodes CDR1 KGHSH and CDR2 LQKENI. Material for sequencing was memory CD4+ T cells from blood. The sequence derives from an adult in good health and CMV-seronegative. The V and J genes are TRBV18 and TRBJ2-2, with D maybe TRBD1 (6 bases). CDR3 sequence reads: CASSPDSRTGELFF. The CDR3 DNA reads TGTGCCAGCTCACCGGACAGCCGCACCGGGGAGCTGTTTTTT.